The 27 T cell receptor beta chains below come from one sample, sequenced in a study of blood T cell repertoires in COVID-19. Using immunoSEQ multiplex PCR, the repertoire was profiled, and TCRdb retains in-frame clones only, with some absent. The data contain hundreds of thousands of clones, more than 75% of them singletons. The sample consisted of peripheral blood. Source of these receptors: a woman in her forties or fifties who had recovered from COVID-19.

The rearrangement uses TRBV6-6 and TRBJ1-6; maybe TRBD1 (5 bases). The CDR3 spans 16 residues. Per the germline V gene, CDR1 is MNHNY and CDR2 is SVGAGI (reference sequence). The V and J ends lost 4 bases and 4 bases respectively, with 14 bases between them. The CDR3 DNA reads TGTGCCAGCAGTTTGCAGGGTTACATGTATAATTCACCCCTCCACTTT. Translated, it gives CASSLQGYMYNSPLHF.

This clone was picked up one time. The rearrangement joins TRBV10-3 to TRBJ2-1; D may be TRBD2 (7 bases). The V end was cut by 4 bases, the J end by 7 bases, with 14 bases between. This CDR3 has 14 amino acids. Germline CDR1 and CDR2: ENHRY and SYGVKD. The CDR3 bases are TGTGCCATCAGTGCGCTAGGGGGAGGGAATGAGCAGTTCTTC. Protein product: CAISALGGGNEQFF.

The chain recombines TRBV6-5 with TRBJ2-2; maybe TRBD1 (5 bases). Per the germline V gene, CDR1 is MNHEY and CDR2 is SVGAGI. Trimming pared 2 bases from V and 6 bases from J, leaving 13 bases between. This CDR3 has 15 residues. CDR3 loop: CASSYAGQWSGELFF. CDR3 nucleotide sequence: TGTGCCAGCAGTTACGCAGGGCAGTGGTCCGGGGAGCTGTTTTTT.

This chain connects TRBV9 to TRBJ2-7, with TRBD2 as a possible D gene (6 bases). The CDR3 covers 14 residues. Trimming removed 0 bases at V and 3 bases at J, with 10 bases between. Germline V gives CDR1 SGDLS, CDR2 YYNGEE. CDR3 DNA sequence: TGTGCCAGCAGCGTAGGGGGACTTGACTACGAGCAGTACTTC. It encodes CASSVGGLDYEQYF.

A few counts support this clone. The V call is TRBV7-8, the J call TRBJ1-1; D gene ambiguous. The CDR3 is made up of 13 amino acids. Trimming took off 1 base at V and 4 bases at J, with 7 bases between the two ends. Germline V lookup: CDR1 SGHVS, CDR2 FQNEAQ. The CDR3 DNA reads TGTGCCAGCAGCTTAGTTATCGGCACTGAAGCTTTCTTT. Translated, it gives CASSLVIGTEAFF.

V gene TRBV30 combines with J gene TRBJ2-6; perhaps TRBD2 as D (7 bases). This CDR3 is built from 16 residues. Germline V CDR1 and CDR2: GTSNPN, SVGIG (reference sequence). The V end lost 3 bases, the J end lost 2 bases, and 14 bases lay between the germline ends. The CDR3: CAWRVRGGPGANVLTF. The DNA of the CDR3 is TGTGCCTGGAGGGTGAGGGGGGGGCCTGGGGCCAACGTCCTGACTTTC.

This chain connects TRBV5-4 to TRBJ2-1; D may be TRBD2 (6 bases). Deletions cut 0 bases from V and 9 bases from J, with 13 bases between. Germline CDR1 and CDR2: SGHNT and YYREEE (reference sequence). The CDR3 contains 14 residues. CDR3 amino acids: CASSLGLEVGEQFF. The CDR3 region has the DNA TGTGCCAGCAGCTTGGGACTAGAAGTAGGTGAGCAGTTCTTC.

V usage is TRBV7-5 and J usage is TRBJ1-2. TRBV7-5 is noted as a pseudogene. The CDR3 has 14 amino acids. CDR3 sequence: CARSSKGSAGWYTF. As DNA, the CDR3 is TGTGCCAGAAGCTCTAAAGGGAGTGCCGGTTGGTACACCTTC.

A single count supports this clone. The chain recombines TRBV4-3 with TRBJ2-1; D gene uncertain. Looked up from germline, CDR1 is LGHNA and CDR2 is YSLEER. Trimming removed 0 bases from V and 3 bases from J, with 9 bases in between. CDR3 length: 15 amino acids. CDR3 loop: CASSQDRAVYNEQFF. As DNA, the CDR3 is TGCGCCAGCAGCCAAGATCGAGCCGTCTACAATGAGCAGTTCTTC.

This clone appeared once. The chain joins TRBV6-5 to TRBJ1-5, with 10 nucleotides matching TRBD1. Germline CDR1 is MNHEY and CDR2 is SVGAGI. This CDR3 contains 15 residues. Trimming at V came to 6 bases and at J to 4 bases, leaving 6 bases not matched to a gene. DNA for the CDR3: TGTGCCAGCAGACTCGGACAGGGGGGAAATCAGCCCCAGCATTTT. Translated: CASRLGQGGNQPQHF.

The V gene is TRBV10-3, the J gene TRBJ1-1; 8 nucleotides line up with TRBD1. V dropped 6 bases and J dropped 3; count of bases not matched to a gene: 6. The CDR3 is 14 residues long. Germline assignment: CDR1 ENHRY and CDR2 SYGVKD. CDR3 sequence: CAIRSRGLHTEAFF. DNA of the CDR3: TGTGCCATCAGGAGCAGGGGGCTGCACACTGAAGCTTTCTTT.

The rearrangement uses TRBV13 and TRBJ1-5, with no clear D. Per the germline V gene, CDR1 is PRHDT and CDR2 is FYEKMQ (reference sequence). V lost 0 bases and J 6 bases, leaving 6 bases between the germline ends. The CDR3 covers 13 residues. This CDR3 reads CASSLGAGQPQHF. Here the CDR3 DNA reads TGTGCCAGCAGCTTAGGTGCGGGTCAGCCCCAGCATTTT.

The chain carries TRBV10-3 and TRBJ2-3, with D possibly TRBD2 on 7 matching bases. The V end lost 8 bases, the J end lost 4 bases, and 16 bases lay between the germline ends. This CDR3 region has 14 residues. The germline V gene has CDR1 ENHRY and CDR2 SYGVKD. In nucleotides, the CDR3 is TGTGCCATCGTCGCGGGGGCGCAGTCAGATACGCAGTATTTT. This encodes CAIVAGAQSDTQYF.

The genes are TRBV7-2 and TRBJ1-3; D is uncertain. The germline V gene encodes CDR1 SGHTA and CDR2 FQGNSA. V lost 5 bases, J lost 4 bases, and 12 bases lay in between. The CDR3 is 14 residues long. CDR3 nucleotides: TGTGCCAGCAGCCCAGGAGGTTCCGGAAACACCATATATTTT. Its protein is CASSPGGSGNTIYF.

The chain carries TRBV18 and TRBJ2-3; TRBD1 matches at 7 bases. The CDR3 contains 16 residues. Per germline, CDR1 KGHSH and CDR2 LQKENI. J lost 3 bases, V lost 5 bases, and 11 bases had no gene match. CDR3 region: CASSATGDVTTDTQYF. CDR3 nucleotide sequence: TGTGCCAGCTCAGCCACAGGGGACGTCACTACAGATACGCAGTATTTT.

J is TRBJ1-2 and V is TRBV12-3 or TRBV12-4; the match to TRBD1 covers 8 bases. V was pared by 5 bases and J by 5 bases, with 4 bases of the junction left unmatched. The CDR3 is 13 amino acids. CDR3 nucleotide sequence: TGTGCCAGCAGTCGGGGACAGGCGTATGGCTACACCTTC. Translating gives CASSRGQAYGYTF.

The rearrangement uses TRBV27 and TRBJ2-7; the D gene is possibly TRBD2 (7 bases). There are 14 residues in the CDR3. Trimming pared 4 bases from V and 4 bases from J, leaving 14 bases between. CDR1 MNHEY and CDR2 SMNVEV come from the germline V gene (reference sequence). The DNA for the CDR3 is TGTGCCAGCAGTTCGGTGGGGGGGCTTTACGAGCAGTACTTC. Encoded protein: CASSSVGGLYEQYF.

The chain links TRBV6-5 to TRBJ1-1; D not certain. V was trimmed by 5 bases and J by 0 bases, leaving 10 bases between them. Germline V gene sequence: CDR1 MNHEY, CDR2 SVGAGI. The CDR3 extends over 14 amino acids. The DNA of the CDR3 is TGTGCCAGCAGTCTGGACGGGATGAACACTGAAGCTTTCTTT. This sequence encodes CASSLDGMNTEAFF.

The chain carries TRBV6-6 and TRBJ2-1, with 9 bases fitting TRBD2. There are 14 residues in the CDR3. V was clipped by 6 bases and J by 7 bases; unmatched bases: 7. CDR1 and CDR2 from the germline V gene are MNHNY and SVGAGI (reference sequence). CDR3 amino acids: CASSPGTSFNEQFF. Here the CDR3 DNA reads TGTGCCAGCAGCCCCGGGACTAGCTTTAATGAGCAGTTCTTC.

This chain links TRBV14 with TRBJ2-7; D is possibly TRBD2 (6 bases). V lost 2 bases, J lost 2 bases, and 13 bases lay in between. Germline V CDR1 and CDR2: SGHDN, FVKESK. This CDR3 contains 15 residues. The CDR3 DNA is TGTGCCAGCAGCCAATTGGGACTGAATACCTACGAGCAGTACTTC. It is translated as CASSQLGLNTYEQYF.

The V and J genes are TRBV25-1 and TRBJ2-2; perhaps TRBD1 as D (6 bases). Germline V gene data show CDR1 as MGHDK and CDR2 as SYGVNS. Trimming left V 5 bases short and J 4 bases short, with 11 bases between. CDR3 size: 14 residues. In DNA, the CDR3 is TGTGCCAGCAGTTTGGGGGCCGCCACCGGGGAGCTGTTTTTT. Amino acids: CASSLGAATGELFF.

V gene TRBV28 combines with J gene TRBJ2-2; 12 positions agree with TRBD2. Germline assignment: CDR1 MDHEN and CDR2 SYDVKM. The V and J ends lost 7 bases and 4 bases, in that order; junction bases with no gene match: 7. The CDR3 contains 16 residues. For the CDR3, the DNA is TGTGCCAGCACCCGGACTAGCGGGAAAAGCACCGGGGAGCTGTTTTTT. It is translated as CASTRTSGKSTGELFF.

The V gene is TRBV10-3, the J gene TRBJ1-2; D unclear. Germline CDR1 reads ENHRY; CDR2 reads SYGVKD. This CDR3 is built from 15 residues. Trimming pared 3 bases from V and 0 bases from J, leaving 11 bases between. The CDR3 DNA sequence: TGTGCCATCAGTGATCTGGGCAGAGCTAACTATGGCTACACCTTC. The encoded protein is CAISDLGRANYGYTF.

This chain connects TRBV5-1 to TRBJ2-1; 9 bases line up with TRBD1. CDR3 length: 14 residues. Germline-derived CDR1 and CDR2 are SGHRS and YFSETQ. The ends lost 4 bases at V and 7 bases at J; junction bases unmatched: 6. CDR3 DNA sequence: TGCGCCAGCAGCCTAGGGACAGGGAGGAATGAGCAGTTCTTC. Its translation is CASSLGTGRNEQFF. Full variable domain (missing parts from reference TRBV5-1 and TRBJ2-1): KAGVTQTPRYLIKTRGQQVTLSCSPISGHRSVSWYQQTPGQGLQFLFEYFSETQRNKGNFPGRFSGRQFSNSRSEMNVSTLELGDSALYLCASSLGTGRNEQFFGPGTRLTVL.

The chain is built from TRBV29-1 and TRBJ2-1; perhaps TRBD2 as D (5 bases). The CDR3 sequence is 14 residues long. CDR1 SQVTM and CDR2 ANQGSEA come from the germline V gene. V was cut by 4 bases and J by 0 bases, with 10 bases left in between. Here the CDR3 reads CSVVWRSSYNEQFF. DNA for the CDR3: TGCAGCGTTGTGTGGAGGAGCTCCTACAATGAGCAGTTCTTC.

The rearrangement uses TRBV12-5 and TRBJ1-1, with D tentatively TRBD1 (5 bases). CDR1 is LGHNT, CDR2 FRNRAP, per germline. V gave up 6 bases and J gave up 5 bases, with 16 bases separating them. The CDR3 consists of 14 residues. In DNA, the CDR3 is TGTGCTAGTGGATACGACAGCGGGGAAACTGAAGCTTTCTTT. Residues: CASGYDSGETEAFF.

J is TRBJ1-1 and V is TRBV2; D remains ambiguous. CDR3 length: 13 residues. The germline V gene encodes CDR1 SNHLY and CDR2 FYNNEI. V was cut by 4 bases and J by 4 bases, with 10 bases left in between. The DNA for the CDR3 is TGTGCCAGCAGTGGACTGGCCCTCACTGAAGCTTTCTTT. This gives the protein CASSGLALTEAFF.